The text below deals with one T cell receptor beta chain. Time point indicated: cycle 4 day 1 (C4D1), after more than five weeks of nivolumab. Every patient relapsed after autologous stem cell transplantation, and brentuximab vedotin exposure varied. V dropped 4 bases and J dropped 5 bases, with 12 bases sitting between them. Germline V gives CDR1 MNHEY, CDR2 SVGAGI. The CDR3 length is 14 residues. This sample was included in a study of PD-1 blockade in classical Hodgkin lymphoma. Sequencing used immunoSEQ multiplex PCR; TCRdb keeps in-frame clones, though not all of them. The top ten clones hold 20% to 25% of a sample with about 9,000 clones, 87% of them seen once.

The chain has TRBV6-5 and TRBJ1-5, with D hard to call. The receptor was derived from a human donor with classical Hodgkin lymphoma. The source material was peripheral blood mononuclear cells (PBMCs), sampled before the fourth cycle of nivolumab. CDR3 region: CASSFRGLDQPQHF. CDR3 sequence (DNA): TGTGCCAGCAGTTTTCGGGGATTGGATCAGCCCCAGCATTTT.